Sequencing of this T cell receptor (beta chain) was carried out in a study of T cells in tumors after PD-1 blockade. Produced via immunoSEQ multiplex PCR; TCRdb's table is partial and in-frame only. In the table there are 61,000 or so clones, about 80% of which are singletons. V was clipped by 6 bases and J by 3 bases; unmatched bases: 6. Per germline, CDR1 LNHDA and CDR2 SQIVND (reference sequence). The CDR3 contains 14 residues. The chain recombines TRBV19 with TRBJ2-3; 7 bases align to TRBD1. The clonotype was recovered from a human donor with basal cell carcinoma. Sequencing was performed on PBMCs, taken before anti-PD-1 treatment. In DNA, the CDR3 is TGTGCCAGTAGGAACAGGGGCAGGACAGATACGCAGTATTTT. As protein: CASRNRGRTDTQYF.